The TCR beta chain described here comes from a study of control samples from healthy donors and cancer patients. Method: immunoSEQ multiplex PCR; TCRdb's copy keeps in-frame clones and lacks some. This sample has 82,000 or so clones, with 90% to 95% found just once. This receptor was taken from a woman aged 18-30 years in good health. The sequencing input was blood.

CDR3 coding DNA: TGTGCCAGCAGCCTCCGTCTAGCGGGGGGGCCCGGTGAGACCCAGTACTTC. Translated, it gives CASSLRLAGGPGETQYF. This rearrangement joins TRBV5-4 to TRBJ2-5; 12 bases agree with TRBD2. The V gene end was trimmed by 4 bases and the J gene end by 5 bases; junction bases not matched to a gene: 12. The germline V gene has CDR1 SGHNT and CDR2 YYREEE (reference sequence). The CDR3 has 17 residues.